The 25 T cell receptor beta chains below were found in one sample sequenced in a study of cytomegalovirus exposure and HLA in healthy donors (dated 2017 in TCRdb). The library came from the immunoSEQ multiplex PCR assay. For the multiplex PCR, a mixture combining 60 forward primers for TCR Vbeta segments and 13 reverse primers for TCR Jbeta segments was used. TCRdb limited this immuneACCESS table to in-frame rearrangements with V and J called. A share of clones is missing; checked studies link under half to unresolved V genes, and the rest is unexplained. This sample's table carries under 95,000 clones. More than 0.45% of the sample rests with the top ten. Specimen: PBMCs. The origin of the receptors is a man in his forties or fifties in good health and CMV-seronegative.

This sequence joins TRBV6-5 and TRBJ2-3, with 9 bases lining up with TRBD1. The V and J ends lost 8 bases and 3 bases, in that order; junction bases with no gene match: 6. The CDR3 consists of 14 residues. In germline, CDR1 is MNHEY, CDR2 SVGAGI. The CDR3 region has the DNA TGTGCCAGCCGCCGACAGGGGGGGACAGATACGCAGTATTTT. Residues: CASRRQGGTDTQYF.

The chain carries TRBV19 and TRBJ2-1; 10 nucleotides line up with TRBD1. Trimming took 5 bases from V and 10 from J; bases not matched to a gene: 14. This CDR3 spans 16 amino acids. The germline V gene has CDR1 LNHDA and CDR2 SQIVND (reference sequence). The CDR3 loop is CASSAKGTGVPYEQFF. The DNA for the CDR3 is TGTGCCAGTAGTGCAAAGGGGACAGGGGTGCCTTACGAGCAGTTCTTC.

The CDR3 sequence: CASSYSSGTGYEKLFF. CDR3 nucleotide sequence: TGTGCCAGCAGTTACTCCTCCGGGACAGGATATGAAAAACTGTTTTTT. The chain is built from TRBV6-5 and TRBJ1-4; TRBD1 agrees at 8 bases. V lost 0 bases to trimming and J lost 6 bases; unmatched junction nucleotides: 6. Germline V gene data show CDR1 as MNHEY and CDR2 as SVGAGI. The length of the CDR3 is 16 residues.

V gene TRBV5-4 combines with J gene TRBJ1-2, with a weak D call TRBD1 (6 bases). Germline assignment: CDR1 SGHNT and CDR2 YYREEE (reference sequence). CDR3 length equals 14 residues. The V end was cut by 4 bases, the J end by 7 bases, with 17 bases between. CDR3 amino acids: CASSPGHGISGYTF. The CDR3 DNA reads TGTGCCAGCAGCCCGGGACACGGCATTAGTGGCTACACCTTC. The full variable domain, in which reference TRBV5-4 and TRBJ1-2 provide the parts outside the CDR3, is ETGVTQSPTHLIKTRGQQVTLRCSSQSGHNTVSWYQQALGQGPQFIFQYYREEENGRGNFPPRFSGLQFPNYSSELNVNALELDDSALYLCASSPGHGISGYTFGSGTRLTVV.

The gene calls are TRBV6-5 and TRBJ2-7; D perhaps matches TRBD1 (5 bases). From germline, CDR1 is MNHEY and CDR2 SVGAGI. V was trimmed by 7 bases and J by 3 bases, leaving 13 bases between them. The CDR3 has 13 amino acids. The CDR3 protein is CASNLGAGYEQYF. In DNA form, the CDR3 reads TGTGCCAGCAACCTAGGGGCCGGCTACGAGCAGTACTTC.

V usage is TRBV7-3 and J usage is TRBJ1-5; TRBD1 is a possible D gene (6 bases). The V end was cut by 4 bases, the J end by 7 bases, with 11 bases between. Germline-derived CDR1 and CDR2 are SGHTA and FQGTGA. This CDR3 comprises 13 residues. CDR3 in amino acids: CASSSTGSQPQHF. DNA of the CDR3: TGTGCCAGCAGCTCCACAGGGTCCCAGCCCCAGCATTTT.

The chain uses TRBV2 and TRBJ2-1; 7 positions match TRBD1. The CDR3 is made up of 16 amino acids. Germline assignment: CDR1 SNHLY and CDR2 FYNNEI. The junction had 9 bases not matched to a gene; V was cut back by 2 bases and J by 5 bases. This CDR3 is CASSERGQSYDNEQFF. In nucleotides, the CDR3 is TGTGCCAGCAGTGAAAGGGGGCAGTCTTACGACAATGAGCAGTTCTTC. Full variable domain (missing parts from reference TRBV2 and TRBJ2-1): EPEVTQTPSHQVTQMGQEVILRCVPISNHLYFYWYRQILGQKVEFLVSFYNNEISEKSEIFDDQFSVERPDGSNFTLKIRSTKLEDSAMYFCASSERGQSYDNEQFFGPGTRLTVL.

The V call is TRBV18, the J call TRBJ2-3; TRBD1 agrees at 7 bases. Germline-derived CDR1 and CDR2 are KGHSH and LQKENI. The V and J ends lost 3 bases and 7 bases, in that order; junction bases with no gene match: 1. CDR3 size: 12 residues. The CDR3 DNA sequence: TGTGCCAGCTCACCGGACAGGAATACGCAGTATTTT. Translating it yields CASSPDRNTQYF.

The gene calls are TRBV7-6 and TRBJ2-2, with D possibly being TRBD2 (7 bases). The CDR3 loop spans 17 amino acids. CDR1 is SGHVS, CDR2 FNYEAQ, per germline. V was cut by 1 base and J by 3 bases, with 15 bases left in between. DNA of the CDR3: TGTGCCAGCAGCTTAGGAAGAGGGGGGGTGGACACCGGGGAGCTGTTTTTT. Translated, it gives CASSLGRGGVDTGELFF. The full variable domain, in which reference TRBV7-6 and TRBJ2-2 provide the parts outside the CDR3, is GAGVSQSPRYKVTKRGQDVALRCDPISGHVSLYWYRQALGQGPEFLTYFNYEAQQDKSGLPNDRFSAERPEGSISTLTIQRTEQRDSAMYRCASSLGRGGVDTGELFFGEGSRLTVL.

This chain connects TRBV7-3 to TRBJ2-1, with 8 bases fitting TRBD2. The CDR3 length is 15 residues. V was pared by 2 bases and J by 3 bases, with 3 bases of the junction left unmatched. Germline CDR1 reads SGHTA; CDR2 reads FQGTGA. CDR3 DNA sequence: TGTGCCAGCAGCTTACAACTAGCGGTCTACAATGAGCAGTTCTTC. It codes for CASSLQLAVYNEQFF.

The chain carries TRBV11-2 and TRBJ2-7, with 7 bases fitting TRBD2. V lost 1 base, J lost 4 bases, and 4 bases stayed unmatched. CDR1 is SGHAT, CDR2 FQNNGV, per germline. The length of the CDR3 is 14 residues. This CDR3 is CASSLARGSYEQYF. The CDR3 DNA sequence: TGTGCCAGCAGCTTAGCGCGGGGGAGTTACGAGCAGTACTTC.

The chain uses TRBV6-1 and TRBJ1-2; 7 bases map to TRBD1. This CDR3 has 11 residues. CDR1 is MNHNS and CDR2 is SASEGT in the germline V gene. The CDR3, as DNA: TGTGGGCTGGGACAGCTCTATGGCTACACCTTC. It yields the protein CGLGQLYGYTF.

The chain is built from TRBV19 and TRBJ1-5; TRBD1 agrees at 7 bases. The CDR3 runs to 16 residues. The V gene's germline CDR1 is LNHDA and CDR2 SQIVND (reference sequence). J was trimmed by 0 bases and V by 5 bases; bases with no gene match: 7. In DNA, the CDR3 is TGTGCCAGTAGTGCCCAGGGACAGAGTAGCAATCAGCCCCAGCATTTT. It is translated as CASSAQGQSSNQPQHF. Full variable domain (rest looked up from reference TRBV19 and TRBJ1-5): DGGITQSPKYLFRKEGQNVTLSCEQNLNHDAMYWYRQDPGQGLRLIYYSQIVNDFQKGDIAEGYSVSREKKESFPLTVTSAQKNPTAFYLCASSAQGQSSNQPQHFGDGTRLSIL.

The chain recombines TRBV6-6 with TRBJ2-7; 7 bases are a match to TRBD1. The CDR3 is 14 amino acids. Germline CDR1 MNHNY, CDR2 SVGAGI (reference sequence). V lost 7 bases and J lost 2; bases outside the gene matches: 8. CDR3 bases: TGTGCCAGCAACAGGGACAGACCAACCTACGAGCAGTACTTC. It is translated as CASNRDRPTYEQYF.

This chain joins TRBV5-1 and TRBJ2-5; perhaps TRBD1 as D (6 bases). Matching the DNA end better, TRBJ2-7 makes the J call doubtful. Germline loops: CDR1 SGHRS, CDR2 YFSETQ. CDR3 length: 16 residues. For the CDR3, the DNA is TGCGCCAGCAGCTTGGGGGGGACACCAAGCTCCTACGAGCAGTACTTC. Protein product: CASSLGGTPSSYEQYF.

The J gene is TRBJ2-7, the V gene TRBV4-1; TRBD2 agrees at 8 bases. J gave up 3 bases and V 4 bases, and 8 bases lay outside the gene matches. Germline V CDR1 and CDR2: MGHRA, YSYEKL. This CDR3 has 15 amino acids. The CDR3 is CASSPKSGGLYEQYF. The CDR3 coding sequence is TGCGCCAGCAGCCCTAAGAGCGGGGGCCTCTACGAGCAGTACTTC.

This chain joins TRBV6-5 and TRBJ2-3; TRBD2 matches 10 bases. The J segment lost 4 bases and the V segment lost 5 bases, leaving 6 bases of the junction unmatched. CDR3 length equals 15 residues. In germline, CDR1 is MNHEY, CDR2 SVGAGI. Here the CDR3 DNA reads TGTGCCAGCAGTCCTCGAGCGGGGGGGTCAGATACGCAGTATTTT. It yields the protein CASSPRAGGSDTQYF.

V and J are TRBV6-5 and TRBJ1-5, with D perhaps TRBD1 (6 bases). CDR3 length: 14 residues. V lost 5 bases to trimming and J lost 6 bases, with 14 bases between them. Germline V CDR1 and CDR2: MNHEY, SVGAGI. The CDR3 is CASSRQAGGQPQHF. In DNA form, the CDR3 reads TGTGCCAGCAGTAGACAGGCTGGGGGTCAGCCCCAGCATTTT.

The chain links TRBV7-9 to TRBJ1-3; D gene uncertain. Trimming took off 5 bases at V and 1 base at J, with 9 bases between the two ends. The CDR3 loop spans 14 amino acids. From germline, CDR1 is SEHNR and CDR2 FQNEAQ (reference sequence). The DNA for the CDR3 is TGTGCCAGCAGCCGGTTCATTTCTGGAAACACCATATATTTT. It encodes CASSRFISGNTIYF.

This chain connects TRBV18 to TRBJ2-5; D perhaps matches TRBD2 (5 bases). The germline CDR1 and CDR2 sequences are KGHSH and LQKENI. The CDR3 has 13 residues. The V gene lost 2 bases and the J gene lost 5 bases, with 9 bases spanning the gap. The CDR3 DNA reads TGTGCCAGCTCACCAGGGCTAGCTGAGACCCAGTACTTC. Its protein is CASSPGLAETQYF.

V and J are TRBV18 and TRBJ2-7, with TRBD1 matching over 12 bases. V shed 4 bases, J shed 6 bases, and the junction held 7 bases outside the gene matches. The CDR3 is 15 residues long. Germline V gene data show CDR1 as KGHSH and CDR2 as LQKENI. The CDR3 is CASSLVGQGAGEQYF. CDR3 nucleotides: TGTGCCAGCTCACTGGTGGGACAGGGGGCCGGCGAGCAGTACTTC.

V is TRBV5-8 and J is TRBJ2-5, with 11 bases identical to TRBD1. The V segment lost 4 bases and the J segment 4 bases; nucleotides outside the gene matches: 3. Germline CDR1 reads SGHTS; CDR2 reads YDEGEE. The CDR3 length is 14 residues. DNA of the CDR3: TGTGCCAGCAGCCCGGGACAGGGGGGAGAGACCCAGTACTTC. The encoded protein is CASSPGQGGETQYF.

The chain couples TRBV27 to TRBJ2-7; D is perhaps TRBD1 (7 bases). The V end lost 2 bases, the J end lost 6 bases, and 14 bases lay between the germline ends. The CDR3 has 14 residues. From germline, CDR1 is MNHEY and CDR2 SMNVEV (reference sequence). This CDR3 reads CASSLRRGLAEQYF. CDR3 nucleotides: TGTGCCAGCAGTTTACGGAGGGGGCTCGCCGAGCAGTACTTC.

The chain couples TRBV18 to TRBJ2-7; 9 bases fit TRBD1. With V trimmed by 3 bases and J by 3 bases, 3 bases remained unmatched. The CDR3 extends over 14 amino acids. Germline CDR1 KGHSH, CDR2 LQKENI. CDR3 nucleotides: TGTGCCAGCTCACCCGGGACAGGGTACTACGAGCAGTACTTC. Protein sequence: CASSPGTGYYEQYF.

V and J are TRBV5-4 and TRBJ2-5, with D unclear. V dropped 4 bases and J dropped 1 base, with 8 bases sitting between them. The CDR3 is made up of 13 amino acids. Germline V CDR1 and CDR2: SGHNT, YYREEE (reference sequence). The CDR3 region has the DNA TGTGCCAGCAGCCGGGTGGGCCAAGAGACCCAGTACTTC. This gives the protein CASSRVGQETQYF.